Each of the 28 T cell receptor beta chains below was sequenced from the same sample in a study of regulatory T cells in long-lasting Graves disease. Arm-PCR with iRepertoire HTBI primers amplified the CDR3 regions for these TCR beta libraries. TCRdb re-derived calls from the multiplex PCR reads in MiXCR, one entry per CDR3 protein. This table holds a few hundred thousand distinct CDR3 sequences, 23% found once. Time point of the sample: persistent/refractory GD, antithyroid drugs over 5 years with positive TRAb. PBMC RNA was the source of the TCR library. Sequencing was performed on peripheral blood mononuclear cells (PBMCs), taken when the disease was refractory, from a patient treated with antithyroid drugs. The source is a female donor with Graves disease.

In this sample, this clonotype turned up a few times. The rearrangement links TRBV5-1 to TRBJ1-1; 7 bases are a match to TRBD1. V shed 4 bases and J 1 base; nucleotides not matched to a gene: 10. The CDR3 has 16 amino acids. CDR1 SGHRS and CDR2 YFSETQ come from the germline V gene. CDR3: CASSPGQVFGNTEAFF. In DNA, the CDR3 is TGCGCCAGCAGCCCCGGACAGGTGTTCGGGAACACTGAAGCTTTCTTT.

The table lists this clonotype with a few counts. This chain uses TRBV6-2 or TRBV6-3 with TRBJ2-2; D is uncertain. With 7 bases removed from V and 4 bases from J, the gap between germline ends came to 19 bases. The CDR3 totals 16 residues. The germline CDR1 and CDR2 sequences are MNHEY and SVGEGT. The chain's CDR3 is CASTLLGRPTTGELFF. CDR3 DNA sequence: TGTGCCAGCACCCTCCTAGGGCGGCCGACCACCGGGGAGCTGTTTTTT.

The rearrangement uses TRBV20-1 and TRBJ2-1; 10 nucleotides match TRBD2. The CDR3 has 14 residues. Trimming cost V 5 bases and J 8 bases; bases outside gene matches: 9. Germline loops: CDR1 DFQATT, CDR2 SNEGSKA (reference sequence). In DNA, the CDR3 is TGCAGTGCTTTAATAACTAGCGGGATCCATGAGCAGTTCTTC. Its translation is CSALITSGIHEQFF.

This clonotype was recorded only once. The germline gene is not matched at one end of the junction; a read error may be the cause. The CDR3 DNA is TGCGCCAGCAGCGTATGGGGACTAGCAGGAGAGACCCAGTACTTC. Its translation is CASSVWGLAGETQYF. The chain links TRBV7-8 to TRBJ2-5, with TRBD2 matching 9 bases. This CDR3 contains 15 residues. Germline V gene data show CDR1 as SGHVS and CDR2 as FQNEAQ.

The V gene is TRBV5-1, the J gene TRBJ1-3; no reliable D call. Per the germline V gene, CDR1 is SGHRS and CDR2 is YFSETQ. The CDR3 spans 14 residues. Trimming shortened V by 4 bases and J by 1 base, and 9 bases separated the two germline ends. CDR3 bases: TGCGCCAGCAGCCGCGGAGAATCTGGAAACACCATATATTTT. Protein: CASSRGESGNTIYF.

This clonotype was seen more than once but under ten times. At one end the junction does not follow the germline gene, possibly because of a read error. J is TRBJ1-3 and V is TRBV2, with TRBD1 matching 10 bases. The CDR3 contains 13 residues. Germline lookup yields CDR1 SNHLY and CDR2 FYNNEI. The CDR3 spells CASSGDRGNTLYF. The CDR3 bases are TGTGCCAGCAGTGGGGACAGGGGAAACACCTTATATTTT. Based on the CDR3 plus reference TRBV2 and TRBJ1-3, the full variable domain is EPEVTQTPSHQVTQMGQEVILRCVPISNHLYFYWYRQILGQKVEFLVSFYNNEISEKSEIFDDQFSVERPDGSNFTLKIRSTKLEDSAMYFCASSGDRGNTLYFGEGSWLTVV.

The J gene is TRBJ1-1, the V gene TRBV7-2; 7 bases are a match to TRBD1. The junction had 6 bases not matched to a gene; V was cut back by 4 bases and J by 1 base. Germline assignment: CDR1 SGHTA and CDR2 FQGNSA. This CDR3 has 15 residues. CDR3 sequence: CASSSTGVRNTEAFF. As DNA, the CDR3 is TGTGCCAGCAGCTCAACAGGGGTTCGGAACACTGAAGCTTTCTTT.

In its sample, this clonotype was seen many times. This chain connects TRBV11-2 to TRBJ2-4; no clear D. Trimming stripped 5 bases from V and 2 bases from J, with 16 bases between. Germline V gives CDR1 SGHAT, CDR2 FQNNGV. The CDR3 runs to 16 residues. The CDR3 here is CASSPDSFRPKNIQYF. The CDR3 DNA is TGTGCCAGCAGCCCCGACTCCTTTCGGCCCAAAAACATTCAGTACTTC.

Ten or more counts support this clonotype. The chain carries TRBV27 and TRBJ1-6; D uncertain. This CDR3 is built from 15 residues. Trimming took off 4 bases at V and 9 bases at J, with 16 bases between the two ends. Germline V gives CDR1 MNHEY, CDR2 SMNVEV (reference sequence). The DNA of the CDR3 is TGTGCCAGCAGTTCCACCGGTAGGGAGGGTTCACCCCTCCACTTT. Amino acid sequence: CASSSTGREGSPLHF.

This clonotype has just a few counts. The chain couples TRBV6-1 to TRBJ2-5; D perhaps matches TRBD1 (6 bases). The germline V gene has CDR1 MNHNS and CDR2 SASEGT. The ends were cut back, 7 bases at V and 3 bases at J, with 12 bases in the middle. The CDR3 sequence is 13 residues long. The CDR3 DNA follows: TGTGCCAGCACCCCGGACAGCAAAGAGACCCAGTACTTC. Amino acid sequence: CASTPDSKETQYF.

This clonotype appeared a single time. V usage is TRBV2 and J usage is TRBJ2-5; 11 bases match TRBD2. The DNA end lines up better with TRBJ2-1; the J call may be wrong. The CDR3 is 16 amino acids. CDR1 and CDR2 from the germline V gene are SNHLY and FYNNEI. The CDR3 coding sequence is TGTGCCAGCAGGGAGCGGACTAGCGGGTTCTACAATGAGCAGTTCTTC. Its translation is CASRERTSGFYNEQFF.

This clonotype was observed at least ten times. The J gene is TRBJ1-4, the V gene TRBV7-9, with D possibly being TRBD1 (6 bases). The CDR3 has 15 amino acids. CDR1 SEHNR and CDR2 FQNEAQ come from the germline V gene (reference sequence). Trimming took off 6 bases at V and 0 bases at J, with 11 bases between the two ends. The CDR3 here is CASSSTGATNEKLFF. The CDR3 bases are TGTGCCAGCAGTTCGACAGGTGCAACTAATGAAAAACTGTTTTTT.

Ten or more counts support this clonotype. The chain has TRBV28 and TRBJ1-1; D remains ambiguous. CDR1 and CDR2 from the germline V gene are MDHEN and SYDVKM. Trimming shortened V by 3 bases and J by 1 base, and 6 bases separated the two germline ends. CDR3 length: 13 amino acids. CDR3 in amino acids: CASSLYGNTEAFF. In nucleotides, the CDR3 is TGTGCCAGCAGTTTGTACGGGAACACTGAAGCTTTCTTT. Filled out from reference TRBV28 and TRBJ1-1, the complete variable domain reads DVKVTQSSRYLVKRTGEKVFLECVQDMDHENMFWYRQDPGLGLRLIYFSYDVKMKEKGDIPEGYSVSREKKERFSLILESASTNQTSMYLCASSLYGNTEAFFGQGTRLTVV.

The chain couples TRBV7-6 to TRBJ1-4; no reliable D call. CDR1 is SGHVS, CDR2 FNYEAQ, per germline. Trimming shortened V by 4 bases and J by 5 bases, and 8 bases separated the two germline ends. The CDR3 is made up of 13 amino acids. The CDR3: CASSSDGNEKLFF. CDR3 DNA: TGTGCCAGCAGCTCGGACGGAAATGAAAAACTGTTTTTT.

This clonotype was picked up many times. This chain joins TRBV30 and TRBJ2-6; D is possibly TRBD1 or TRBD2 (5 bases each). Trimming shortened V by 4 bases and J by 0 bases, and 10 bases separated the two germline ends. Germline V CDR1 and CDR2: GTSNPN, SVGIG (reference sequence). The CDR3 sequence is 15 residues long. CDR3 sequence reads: CAWMGVGSGANVLTF. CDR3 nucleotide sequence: TGTGCCTGGATGGGGGTTGGCTCTGGGGCCAACGTCCTGACTTTC.

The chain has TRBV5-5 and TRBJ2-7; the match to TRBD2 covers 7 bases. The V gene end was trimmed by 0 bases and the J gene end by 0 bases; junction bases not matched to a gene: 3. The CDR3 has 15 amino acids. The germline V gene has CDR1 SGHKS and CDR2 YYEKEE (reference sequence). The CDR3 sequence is CASSLELAHSYEQYF. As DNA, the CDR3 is TGTGCCAGCAGCTTGGAACTAGCGCACTCCTACGAGCAGTACTTC.

The CDR3 bases are TGTGCCTGGAGTTCCGGGAGGGGGAACACCGGGGAGCTGTTTTTT. It translates to CAWSSGRGNTGELFF. V gene TRBV30 combines with J gene TRBJ2-2; 8 bases match TRBD2. The CDR3 consists of 15 residues. Looked up from germline, CDR1 is GTSNPN and CDR2 is SVGIG (reference sequence). The J segment lost 1 base and the V segment lost 2 bases, leaving 3 bases of the junction unmatched.

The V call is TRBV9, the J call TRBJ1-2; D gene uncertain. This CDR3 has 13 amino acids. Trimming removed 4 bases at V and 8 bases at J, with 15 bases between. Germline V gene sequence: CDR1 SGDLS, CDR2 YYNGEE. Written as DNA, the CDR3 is TGTGCCAGCAGCCTTTTCGGAGCGGGAGGCTACACCTTC. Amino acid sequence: CASSLFGAGGYTF.

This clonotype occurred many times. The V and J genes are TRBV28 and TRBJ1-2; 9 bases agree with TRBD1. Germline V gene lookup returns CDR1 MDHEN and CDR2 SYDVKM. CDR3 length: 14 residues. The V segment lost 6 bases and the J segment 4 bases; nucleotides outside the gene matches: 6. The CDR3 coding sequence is TGTGCCAGCAGGAGAACAGGGGGCGCCTATGGCTACACCTTC. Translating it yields CASRRTGGAYGYTF.

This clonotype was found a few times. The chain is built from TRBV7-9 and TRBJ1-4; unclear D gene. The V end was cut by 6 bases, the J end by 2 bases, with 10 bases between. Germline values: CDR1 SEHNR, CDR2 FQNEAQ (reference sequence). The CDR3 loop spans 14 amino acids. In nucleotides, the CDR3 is TGTGCCAGCAGGGTTGAGGCGACTAATGAAAAACTGTTTTTT. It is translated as CASRVEATNEKLFF.

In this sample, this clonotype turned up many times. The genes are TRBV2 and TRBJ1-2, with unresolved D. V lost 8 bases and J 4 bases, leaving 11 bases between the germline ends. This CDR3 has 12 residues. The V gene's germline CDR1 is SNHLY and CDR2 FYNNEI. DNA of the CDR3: TGTGCCAGCTCTAAGGAACTCTATGGCTACACCTTC. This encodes CASSKELYGYTF.

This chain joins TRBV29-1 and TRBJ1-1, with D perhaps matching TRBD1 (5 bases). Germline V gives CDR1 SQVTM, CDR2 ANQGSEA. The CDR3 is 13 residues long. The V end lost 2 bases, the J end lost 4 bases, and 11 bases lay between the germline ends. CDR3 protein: CSVEQGETTEAFF. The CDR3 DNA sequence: TGCAGCGTTGAACAGGGAGAGACCACTGAAGCTTTCTTT.

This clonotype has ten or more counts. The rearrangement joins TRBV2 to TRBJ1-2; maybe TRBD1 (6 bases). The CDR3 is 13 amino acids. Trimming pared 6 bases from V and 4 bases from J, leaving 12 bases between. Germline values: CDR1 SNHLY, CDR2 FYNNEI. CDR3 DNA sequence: TGTGCCAGCAGCGCTACAGGGCTCTATGGCTACACCTTC. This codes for CASSATGLYGYTF. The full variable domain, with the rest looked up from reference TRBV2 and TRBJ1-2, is EPEVTQTPSHQVTQMGQEVILRCVPISNHLYFYWYRQILGQKVEFLVSFYNNEISEKSEIFDDQFSVERPDGSNFTLKIRSTKLEDSAMYFCASSATGLYGYTFGSGTRLTVV.

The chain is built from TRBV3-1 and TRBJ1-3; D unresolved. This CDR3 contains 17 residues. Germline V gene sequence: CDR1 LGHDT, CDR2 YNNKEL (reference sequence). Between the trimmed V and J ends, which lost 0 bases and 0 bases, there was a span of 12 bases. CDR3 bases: TGTGCCAGCAGCCAAGATCCGAGGAGTTTCTCTGGAAACACCATATATTTT. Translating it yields CASSQDPRSFSGNTIYF.

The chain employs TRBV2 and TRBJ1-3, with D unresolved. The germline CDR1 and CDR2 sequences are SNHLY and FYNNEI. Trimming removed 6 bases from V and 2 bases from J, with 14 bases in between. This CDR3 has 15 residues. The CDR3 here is CASSISRNPGNTIYF. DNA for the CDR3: TGTGCCAGCAGCATCAGCAGAAACCCTGGAAACACCATATATTTT. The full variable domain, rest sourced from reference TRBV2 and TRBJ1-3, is EPEVTQTPSHQVTQMGQEVILRCVPISNHLYFYWYRQILGQKVEFLVSFYNNEISEKSEIFDDQFSVERPDGSNFTLKIRSTKLEDSAMYFCASSISRNPGNTIYFGEGSWLTVV.

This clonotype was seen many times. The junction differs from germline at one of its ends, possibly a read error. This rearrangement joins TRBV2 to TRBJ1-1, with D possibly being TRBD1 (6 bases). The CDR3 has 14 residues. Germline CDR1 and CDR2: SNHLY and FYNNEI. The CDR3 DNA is TGTGCCAGTAGTGTCGGGACACTGAACACTGAAGCTTTCTTT. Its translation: CASSVGTLNTEAFF.

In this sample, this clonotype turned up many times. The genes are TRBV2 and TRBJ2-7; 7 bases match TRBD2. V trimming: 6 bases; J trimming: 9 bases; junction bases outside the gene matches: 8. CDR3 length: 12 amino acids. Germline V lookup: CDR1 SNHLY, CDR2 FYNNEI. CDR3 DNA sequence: TGTGCCAGCAGCGCGCGCGGGGGTGGGCAGTACTTC. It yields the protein CASSARGGGQYF.

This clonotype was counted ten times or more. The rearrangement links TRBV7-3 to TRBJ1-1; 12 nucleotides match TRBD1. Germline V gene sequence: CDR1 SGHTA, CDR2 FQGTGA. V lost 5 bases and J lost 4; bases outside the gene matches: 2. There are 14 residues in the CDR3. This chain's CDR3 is CASSAGQGATEAFF. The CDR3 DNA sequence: TGTGCCAGCAGCGCGGGACAGGGGGCCACTGAAGCTTTCTTT.